A single sample gave rise to the 20 T cell receptor beta chains below, sequenced in a study of regulatory T cells in long-lasting Graves disease. Construction of TCR beta libraries relied on iRepertoire HTBI primers and on Arm-PCR targeting CDR3 regions. MiXCR was run by TCRdb on the multiplex PCR reads, yielding one entry per CDR3 protein. Of more than 300,000 distinct CDR3 sequences listed, 15% are singletons. Time point meaning: newly diagnosed GD, antithyroid drugs for less than 3 months. Preparation of the TCR library used RNA extracted from PBMCs. The sample in question was peripheral blood mononuclear cells (PBMCs), obtained at new diagnosis, from a patient treated with antithyroid drugs. These receptors were obtained from a female donor with Graves disease.

This clonotype was recorded at least ten times. The chain carries TRBV27 and TRBJ1-2; unclear D gene. Germline-derived CDR1 and CDR2 are MNHEY and SMNVEV (reference sequence). CDR3 size: 13 residues. Between the trimmed V and J ends, which lost 0 bases and 5 bases, there was a span of 7 bases. The CDR3 sequence: CASSLSGEYGYTF. CDR3 DNA sequence: TGTGCCAGCAGTTTATCCGGAGAGTATGGCTACACCTTC.

For this clonotype: With a far larger clone one base away, a read error is the likely cause. Written as DNA, the CDR3 is TGTGCCAGCAGTGACCGTTTGGGAGGGCTTGAGCAGTACTTC. This translates into CASSDRLGGLEQYF. The chain links TRBV28 to TRBJ2-7, with 7 bases that match TRBD2. This CDR3 is built from 14 residues. V gave up 5 bases and J gave up 7 bases; unmatched junction bases: 11. In germline, CDR1 is MDHEN, CDR2 SYDVKM.

J is TRBJ2-1 and V is TRBV4-3; TRBD2 matches at 14 bases. This CDR3 is built from 20 residues. CDR1 LGHNA and CDR2 YSLEER come from the germline V gene. V was pared by 2 bases and J by 9 bases, with 18 bases of the junction left unmatched. DNA of the CDR3: TGCGCCAGCAGCCAACCTTCCGGGACTAGCGGGGGCCCGGCTGGGGCTGAGCAGTTCTTC. Translating it yields CASSQPSGTSGGPAGAEQFF.

This clonotype was detected ten times or more. The chain is built from TRBV29-1 and TRBJ2-5; 9 bases agree with TRBD1. Trimming removed 8 bases from V and 1 base from J; junction bases left unmatched: 11. The germline gives CDR1 SQVTM, CDR2 ANQGSEA. The CDR3 is 15 amino acids. CDR3 DNA: TGCAGCTTCAATTCCGGGACAGGGCTCCAAGAGACCCAGTACTTC. It encodes CSFNSGTGLQETQYF.

The table lists this clonotype with many counts. The chain combines TRBV7-2 with TRBJ2-2; D perhaps matches TRBD2 (6 bases). CDR1 and CDR2 from the germline V gene are SGHTA and FQGNSA. This CDR3 has 15 residues. Trimming pared 3 bases from V and 6 bases from J, leaving 14 bases between. The CDR3 nucleotides are TGTGCCAGCAGCTTCCTGCAACTAGCAGCCGGGGAGCTGTTTTTT. It specifies CASSFLQLAAGELFF.

The V gene is TRBV18, the J gene TRBJ2-7; 10 nucleotides line up with TRBD1. Germline trimming cut 5 bases from V and 5 bases from J; bases unmatched to any gene: 9. The germline CDR1 and CDR2 sequences are KGHSH and LQKENI. The CDR3 contains 15 residues. CDR3 DNA: TGTGCCAGCTCATCAGGGACAGGGGAGAAAAACGAGCAGTACTTC. Translating it yields CASSSGTGEKNEQYF.

This clonotype showed up many times. V gene TRBV20-1 combines with J gene TRBJ2-7; 10 bases align to TRBD1. CDR3 length equals 15 residues. With V trimmed by 4 bases and J by 3 bases, 9 bases remained unmatched. Germline V CDR1 and CDR2: DFQATT, SNEGSKA (reference sequence). This CDR3 reads CSAKPPGQGYYEQYF. The DNA of the CDR3 is TGCAGTGCTAAGCCCCCGGGACAGGGGTACTACGAGCAGTACTTC.

This chain uses TRBV2 with TRBJ1-1; 10 bases match TRBD1. Germline V gene data show CDR1 as SNHLY and CDR2 as FYNNEI. J was trimmed by 5 bases and V by 6 bases; bases with no gene match: 6. This CDR3 has 14 amino acids. The DNA for the CDR3 is TGTGCCAGCAGGACAGGGGGCATAGGAACTGAAGCTTTCTTT. Residues: CASRTGGIGTEAFF. The complete variable domain, with remaining parts taken from reference TRBV2 and TRBJ1-1, reads EPEVTQTPSHQVTQMGQEVILRCVPISNHLYFYWYRQILGQKVEFLVSFYNNEISEKSEIFDDQFSVERPDGSNFTLKIRSTKLEDSAMYFCASRTGGIGTEAFFGQGTRLTVV.

This clonotype was recorded at least ten times. CDR3 DNA sequence: TGTGCCAGCAGTTATGGCCTGAACACTGAAGCTTTCTTT. This codes for CASSYGLNTEAFF. The J gene is TRBJ1-1, the V gene TRBV27; D gene ambiguous. Trimming took off 4 bases at V and 0 bases at J, with 6 bases between the two ends. Germline V lookup: CDR1 MNHEY, CDR2 SMNVEV (reference sequence). This CDR3 is 13 amino acids long.

This clonotype was found many times. V gene TRBV20-1 combines with J gene TRBJ1-5; a weak D match, TRBD1 (6 bases). V shed 5 bases and J shed 6 bases, with 23 bases lying between them. This CDR3 region has 16 residues. CDR1 and CDR2 from the germline V gene are DFQATT and SNEGSKA (reference sequence). DNA of the CDR3: TGCAGTGCTGTAGTTGACAGGACATCTGTGTTTCAGCCCCAGCATTTT. This gives the protein CSAVVDRTSVFQPQHF.

This clonotype was detected many times. The V gene is TRBV9, the J gene TRBJ2-7; unclear D gene. CDR1 SGDLS and CDR2 YYNGEE come from the germline V gene. The ends were cut back, 4 bases at V and 1 base at J, with 12 bases in the middle. This CDR3 contains 14 residues. The CDR3 nucleotides read TGTGCCAGCAGCCCCTCGACCCTGTCCTACGAGCAGTACTTC. Translated: CASSPSTLSYEQYF.

Details on this clonotype: One end of the junction varies from germline; a read error may be responsible. This chain joins TRBV2 and TRBJ1-6, with a tentative D call TRBD1 (6 bases). Germline CDR1 is SNHLY and CDR2 is FYNNEI. This CDR3 is built from 16 residues. The chain's CDR3 is CAGSEDMGGRGSPLHF. Written as DNA, the CDR3 is TGTGCCGGCAGTGAAGATATGGGGGGCAGAGGTTCACCCCTCCACTTT.

This clonotype was found many times. The chain has TRBV4-3 and TRBJ2-2, with 9 bases identical to TRBD2. With 0 bases clipped from V and 6 bases from J, the junction kept 5 bases outside the gene matches. The CDR3 spans 16 residues. The germline V gene encodes CDR1 LGHNA and CDR2 YSLEER. In DNA form, the CDR3 reads TGCGCCAGCAGCCAAGAGGGCGGGAGGGTCGCCGGGGAGCTGTTTTTT. It yields the protein CASSQEGGRVAGELFF.

Details on this clonotype: At one end, the junction sequence differs from germline, possibly due to a read error. The chain recombines TRBV7-7 with TRBJ2-1; D unclear. CDR3 length: 13 residues. Germline assignment: CDR1 SSHAT and CDR2 FNYEAQ (reference sequence). CDR3 coding DNA: TGTGCTAGCAGCCCCCAGTTCGACAATGAGCAGTTCTTC. Its protein product is CASSPQFDNEQFF. Based on the CDR3 plus reference TRBV7-7 and TRBJ2-1, the full variable domain is GAGVSQSPRYKVTKRGQDVTLRCDPISSHATLYWYQQALGQGPEFLTYFNYEAQPDKSGLPSDRFSAERPEGSISTLTIQRTEQRDSAMYRCASSPQFDNEQFFGPGTRLTVL.

This clonotype was detected many times. A read error may account for a junction end that differs from germline. The rearrangement links TRBV12-3 or TRBV12-4 to TRBJ2-1; D not resolved. The CDR3 is 15 amino acids. CDR3 in DNA: TGTGCCAGCAGTTTAGAAGGATTCCCCTACGATGAGCAGTTCTTC. This translates into CASSLEGFPYDEQFF.

The sample holds many counts of this clonotype. The CDR3 is CASSSSTASNQPQHF. CDR3 bases: TGTGCCAGCTCATCCTCAACAGCTAGCAATCAGCCCCAGCATTTT. V gene TRBV18 combines with J gene TRBJ1-5; D ambiguous. The CDR3 is 15 amino acids. Germline CDR1 is KGHSH and CDR2 is LQKENI. V was pared by 5 bases and J by 0 bases, with 11 bases between.

This clonotype was observed at least ten times. The chain has TRBV7-2 and TRBJ2-5; weak D call: TRBD1 (6 bases). The germline V gene encodes CDR1 SGHTA and CDR2 FQGNSA. Trimming stripped 3 bases from V and 4 bases from J, with 15 bases between. This CDR3 is built from 15 residues. As DNA, the CDR3 is TGTGCCAGCAGCTTTTTTCAGGGGCCGGTAGAGACCCAGTACTTC. It translates to CASSFFQGPVETQYF.

The gene calls are TRBV11-3 and TRBJ2-3, with TRBD1 identical over 9 bases. Germline CDR1 SGHNT, CDR2 YENEEA. V dropped 4 bases and J dropped 4; count of bases not matched to a gene: 6. The CDR3 length is 15 residues. The CDR3 DNA sequence: TGTGCCAGCAGCTCAGGACAGGGGACAGCAGATACGCAGTATTTT. It encodes CASSSGQGTADTQYF.

Of note for this clonotype: A much larger clone lies a single base off, so this may be a read error. The chain is built from TRBV27 and TRBJ1-6, with TRBD1 as a possible D gene (5 bases). With 5 bases removed from V and 2 bases from J, the gap between germline ends came to 10 bases. CDR1 is MNHEY and CDR2 is SMNVEV in the germline V gene (reference sequence). The CDR3 is 15 amino acids. For the CDR3, the DNA is TGTGCCAGCAGTGGGGACCGGCCCTATAATTCACCCCTCCACTTT. Translating gives CASSGDRPYNSPLHF.

This chain connects TRBV19 to TRBJ2-1, with 9 bases aligning to TRBD2. Germline V lookup: CDR1 LNHDA, CDR2 SQIVND (reference sequence). This CDR3 region has 16 residues. With V trimmed by 3 bases and J by 5 bases, 8 bases remained unmatched. The CDR3 reads CASSIRGGGVDNEQFF. Here the CDR3 DNA reads TGTGCCAGTAGTATCCGGGGCGGGGGGGTTGACAATGAGCAGTTCTTC.